This passage covers 6 T cell receptor beta chains from one sample sequenced in a study of T cell responses to AZD1222 COVID-19 vaccine. Assay: immunoSEQ multiplex PCR; the TCRdb copy retains only in-frame clones and omits some. This sample has some 150,000 clones, with almost 95% found just once. Material: peripheral blood, obtained 28 days after the second AZD1222 dose. The source of these receptors is an adult who received the AZD1222 COVID-19 vaccine.

The chain joins TRBV28 to TRBJ1-5, with 7 bases fitting TRBD1. Germline lookup yields CDR1 MDHEN and CDR2 SYDVKM. V was clipped by 1 base and J by 11 bases; unmatched bases: 11. The CDR3 loop spans 15 amino acids. The CDR3 loop is CASSLSRQGGMAQHF. CDR3 DNA sequence: TGTGCCAGCAGTTTATCCCGGCAGGGGGGGATGGCCCAGCATTTT.

V and J are TRBV7-6 and TRBJ1-1; 7 bases map to TRBD1. CDR1 is SGHVS, CDR2 FNYEAQ, per germline. The CDR3 has 14 amino acids. V shed 4 bases and J 5 bases; nucleotides not matched to a gene: 7. For the CDR3, the DNA is TGTGCCAGCAGCTCTACGCAGGGGGAGACTGAAGCTTTCTTT. Its protein is CASSSTQGETEAFF.

The rearrangement links TRBV18 to TRBJ2-3; D is unresolved. The germline V gene encodes CDR1 KGHSH and CDR2 LQKENI. The ends were cut back, 2 bases at V and 1 base at J, with 10 bases in the middle. The CDR3 consists of 15 residues. DNA of the CDR3: TGTGCCAGCTCACCAGGGCCCCAGGGCACAGATACGCAGTATTTT. It is translated as CASSPGPQGTDTQYF.

CDR3 sequence (DNA): TGTGCCACCAGCAGAGAAGGTCCTGCGGGGAACACTGAAGCTTTCTTT. It is translated as CATSREGPAGNTEAFF. The chain is built from TRBV15 and TRBJ1-1, with no clear D. The CDR3 is made up of 16 amino acids. V was trimmed by 0 bases and J by 1 base, leaving 12 bases between them. CDR1 is LNHNV, CDR2 YYDKDF, per germline (reference sequence).

This chain joins TRBV5-4 and TRBJ2-7; the match to TRBD2 covers 10 bases. This CDR3 is built from 14 residues. Germline trimming cut 5 bases from V and 2 bases from J; bases unmatched to any gene: 4. CDR1 is SGHNT and CDR2 is YYREEE in the germline V gene (reference sequence). The DNA of the CDR3 is TGTGCCAGCAGTCCCGGACTAGCGGCCTACGAGCAGTACTTC. Amino acid sequence: CASSPGLAAYEQYF.

J is TRBJ2-1 and V is TRBV27; 9 bases match TRBD1. Germline values: CDR1 MNHEY, CDR2 SMNVEV (reference sequence). V lost 1 base to trimming and J lost 4 bases; unmatched junction nucleotides: 5. CDR3 length: 16 residues. CDR3: CASSLLTGGSYNEQFF. CDR3 coding DNA: TGTGCCAGCAGTTTATTGACAGGGGGATCTTACAATGAGCAGTTCTTC.